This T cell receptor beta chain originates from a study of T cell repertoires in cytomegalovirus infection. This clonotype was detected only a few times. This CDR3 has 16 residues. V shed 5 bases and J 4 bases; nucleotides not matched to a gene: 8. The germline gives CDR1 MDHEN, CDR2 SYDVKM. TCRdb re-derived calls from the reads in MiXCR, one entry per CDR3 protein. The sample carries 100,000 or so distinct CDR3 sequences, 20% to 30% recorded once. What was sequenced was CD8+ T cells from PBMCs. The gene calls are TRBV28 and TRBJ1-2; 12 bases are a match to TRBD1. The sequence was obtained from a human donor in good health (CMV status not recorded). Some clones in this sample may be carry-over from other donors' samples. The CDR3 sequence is CASSPGTGGYTYGYTF. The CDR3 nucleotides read TGTGCCAGCAGTCCCGGGACAGGGGGCTATACCTATGGCTACACCTTC.